The T cell receptor (beta chain) under discussion was sequenced for a study of T-cell reconstitution after alpha-beta-depleted transplantation in children (dated by TCRdb to 2016 to 2017). Looking at the study overall: The study quantitatively tracked T-cell immune reconstitution after TCRalphabeta/CD19-depleted allogeneic hematopoietic cell transplantation in children using TCR repertoire profiling.

With respect to this clonotype: Its target antigen remains unknown. No base-level quality is on record; no much larger clone is a single base apart.

Library preparation used PCR. Sequenced using an Illumina HiSeq 2500. Molecular barcoding was employed in the preparation of TCR libraries, with unique molecular identifiers being used to normalize TCRbeta repertoire quantification. The public reads were quality trimmed at Q25 with fastp and then assembled into clones with MiXCR by TCRdb, keeping productive beta chains. CDR3 protein sequences are deduplicated, and each keeps its most common genes and DNA. This sample gives approximately 590,000 distinct CDR3 sequences in total; roughly a tenth of them show up just once. Together, the top ten hold about 4.3% of the sample. The source of this sequence is a human donor who donated a stem cell graft to a child with acute myeloid leukemia. The sample was PBMCs from the stem cell graft donor, taken from the stem cell graft.

The DNA sequence is as follows: TGTGCCAGCAGCTTACTCCCGGTTCCTGGGGGTTACAATGAGCAGTTCTTC. This yields the protein CASSLLPVPGGYNEQFF. This chain joins TRBV7-8 to TRBJ2-1, with the D call perhaps TRBD1 or TRBD2, each one matching 5 bases. The junction carries 18 bases between V and J, which are trimmed by 2 bases and 4 bases respectively. The cysteine opens and the phenylalanine closes a CDR3 of 17 amino acids. Only CDR3 DNA is held: 51 bases, read in frame from base 1. The CDR1 and CDR2 encoded by the germline V gene are SGHVS and FQNEAQ.